The 4 T cell receptor beta chains presented below share a single source sample, sequenced in a study of shared clonotypes between healthy human individuals. Assay: immunoSEQ multiplex PCR; the TCRdb copy retains only in-frame clones and omits some. The sample yields about 480,000 clones, 79% seen once. Sequenced input: PBMCs. These receptors were obtained from a woman between 40 and 55 years old in good health. Some clones in this sample may be carry-over from other donors' samples.

The gene calls are TRBV15 and TRBJ2-5, with D uncertain. The CDR3 runs 14 residues. Trimming cost V 5 bases and J 4 bases, with 14 bases left between them. In germline, CDR1 is LNHNV, CDR2 YYDKDF (reference sequence). In DNA, the CDR3 is TGTGCCACCAGCCCCGTCCGGGCGGCAGAGACCCAGTACTTC. It codes for CATSPVRAAETQYF. Drawing the rest from reference TRBV15 and TRBJ2-5, the complete variable domain is DAMVIQNPRYQVTQFGKPVTLSCSQTLNHNVMYWYQQKSSQAPKLLFHYYDKDFNNEADTPDNFQSRRPNTSFCFLDIRSPGLGDTAMYLCATSPVRAAETQYFGPGTRLLVL.

The rearrangement links TRBV9 to TRBJ1-4; 7 bases are shared with TRBD1. V lost 3 bases, J lost 5 bases, and 10 bases stayed unmatched. Germline V gene sequence: CDR1 SGDLS, CDR2 YYNGEE. This CDR3 has 16 amino acids. The CDR3 here is CASSGGTVGLNEKLFF. The CDR3 bases are TGTGCCAGCAGCGGGGGGACAGTGGGGTTAAATGAAAAACTGTTTTTT.

The rearrangement uses TRBV6-1 and TRBJ1-4; the D gene is possibly TRBD1 (5 bases). V was shortened by 7 bases and J by 4 bases, with 13 bases between the two germline ends. Germline CDR1 is MNHNS and CDR2 is SASEGT. CDR3 length equals 14 residues. The CDR3 loop is CASKGTVINEKLFF. DNA of the CDR3: TGTGCCAGCAAAGGGACGGTGATTAATGAAAAACTGTTTTTT.

The chain recombines TRBV6-5 with TRBJ2-7; 8 bases are a match to TRBD2. Germline-derived CDR1 and CDR2 are MNHEY and SVGAGI. V lost 0 bases and J lost 2; bases outside the gene matches: 3. The CDR3 covers 15 residues. CDR3 amino acids: CASSYSTSGPYEQYF. DNA for the CDR3: TGTGCCAGCAGTTACTCAACTAGCGGACCCTACGAGCAGTACTTC.